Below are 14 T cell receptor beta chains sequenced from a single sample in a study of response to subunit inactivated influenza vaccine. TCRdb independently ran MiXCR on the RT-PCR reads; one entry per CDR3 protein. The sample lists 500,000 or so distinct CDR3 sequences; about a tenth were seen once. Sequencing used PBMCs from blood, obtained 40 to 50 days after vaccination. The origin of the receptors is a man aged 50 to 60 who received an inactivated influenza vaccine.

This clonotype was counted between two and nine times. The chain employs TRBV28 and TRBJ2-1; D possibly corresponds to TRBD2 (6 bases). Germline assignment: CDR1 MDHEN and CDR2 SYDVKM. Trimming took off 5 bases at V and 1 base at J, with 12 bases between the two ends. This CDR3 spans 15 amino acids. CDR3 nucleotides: TGTGCCAGCAGTCGGGACTCCCCGTCCTACAATGAGCAGTTCTTC. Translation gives CASSRDSPSYNEQFF.

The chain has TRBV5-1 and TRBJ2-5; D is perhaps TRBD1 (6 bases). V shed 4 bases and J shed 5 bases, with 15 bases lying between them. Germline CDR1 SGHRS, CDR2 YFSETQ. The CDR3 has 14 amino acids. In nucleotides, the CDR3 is TGCGCCAGCAGCCCGGGACACCGAAGGGAGACCCAGTACTTC. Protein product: CASSPGHRRETQYF. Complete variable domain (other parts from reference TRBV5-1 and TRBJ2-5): KAGVTQTPRYLIKTRGQQVTLSCSPISGHRSVSWYQQTPGQGLQFLFEYFSETQRNKGNFPGRFSGRQFSNSRSEMNVSTLELGDSALYLCASSPGHRRETQYFGPGTRLLVL.

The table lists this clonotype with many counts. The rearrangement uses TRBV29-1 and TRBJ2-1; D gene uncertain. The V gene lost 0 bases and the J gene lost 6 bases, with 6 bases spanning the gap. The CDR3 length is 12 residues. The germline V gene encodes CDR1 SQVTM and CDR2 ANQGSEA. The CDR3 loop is CSVEDLGNEQFF. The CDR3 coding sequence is TGCAGCGTTGAAGATTTGGGCAATGAGCAGTTCTTC.

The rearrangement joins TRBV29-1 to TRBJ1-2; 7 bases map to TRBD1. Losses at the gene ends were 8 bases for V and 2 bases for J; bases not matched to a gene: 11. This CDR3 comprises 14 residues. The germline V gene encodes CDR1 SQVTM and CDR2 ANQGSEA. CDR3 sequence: CSSWGLGQNYGYTF. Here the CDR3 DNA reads TGCAGCTCTTGGGGGCTGGGACAGAACTATGGCTACACCTTC.

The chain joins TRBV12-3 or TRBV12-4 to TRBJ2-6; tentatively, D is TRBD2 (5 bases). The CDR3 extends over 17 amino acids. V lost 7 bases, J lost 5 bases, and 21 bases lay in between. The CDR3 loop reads CASIPPRGGGRANVLTF. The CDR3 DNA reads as TGTGCCAGCATTCCCCCCCGTGGCGGAGGCAGGGCCAACGTCCTGACTTTC.

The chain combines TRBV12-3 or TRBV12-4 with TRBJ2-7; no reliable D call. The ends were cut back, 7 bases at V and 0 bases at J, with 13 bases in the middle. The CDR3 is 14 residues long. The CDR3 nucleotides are TGTGCCAGCACCGCAGGCGTCTACTCCTACGAGCAGTACTTC. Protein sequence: CASTAGVYSYEQYF.

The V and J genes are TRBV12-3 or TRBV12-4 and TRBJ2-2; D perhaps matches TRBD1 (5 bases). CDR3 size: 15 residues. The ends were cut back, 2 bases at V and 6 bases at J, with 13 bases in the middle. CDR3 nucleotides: TGTGCCAGCAGTTTATTTGCAGGGCGATCCGGGGAGCTGTTTTTT. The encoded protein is CASSLFAGRSGELFF.

The CDR3 DNA is TGCGCCAGCAGCTGGACAGGTTCCGCTGGGGCCTACGAGCAGTACTTC. This gives the protein CASSWTGSAGAYEQYF. The chain uses TRBV5-1 and TRBJ2-7; 7 bases are a match to TRBD1. Looked up from germline, CDR1 is SGHRS and CDR2 is YFSETQ. V was clipped by 3 bases and J by 2 bases; unmatched bases: 11. This CDR3 comprises 16 residues.

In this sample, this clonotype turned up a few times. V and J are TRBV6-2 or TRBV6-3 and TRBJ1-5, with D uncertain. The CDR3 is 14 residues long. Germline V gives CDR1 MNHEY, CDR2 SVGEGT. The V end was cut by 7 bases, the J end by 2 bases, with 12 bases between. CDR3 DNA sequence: TGTGCCAGCACCACCTTTGGTGGCAATCAGCCCCAGCATTTT. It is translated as CASTTFGGNQPQHF.

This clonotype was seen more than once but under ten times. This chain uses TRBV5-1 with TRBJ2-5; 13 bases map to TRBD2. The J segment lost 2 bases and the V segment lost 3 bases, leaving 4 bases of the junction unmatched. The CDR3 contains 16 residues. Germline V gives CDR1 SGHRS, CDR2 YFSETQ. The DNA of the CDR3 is TGCGCCAGCAGCTCGTCGACTAGCGGGAGGCAAGAGACCCAGTACTTC. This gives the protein CASSSSTSGRQETQYF.

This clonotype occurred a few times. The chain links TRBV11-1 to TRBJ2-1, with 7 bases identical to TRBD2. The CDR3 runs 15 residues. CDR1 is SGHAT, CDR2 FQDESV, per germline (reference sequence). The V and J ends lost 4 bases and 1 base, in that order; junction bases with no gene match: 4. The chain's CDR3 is CASSSGLRSYNEQFF. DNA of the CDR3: TGTGCCAGCAGCTCGGGACTACGTTCCTACAATGAGCAGTTCTTC.

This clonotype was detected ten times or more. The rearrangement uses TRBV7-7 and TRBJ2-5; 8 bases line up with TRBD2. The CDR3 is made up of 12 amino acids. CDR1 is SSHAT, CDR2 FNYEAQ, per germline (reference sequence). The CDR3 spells CASGELSETQYF. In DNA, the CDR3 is TGTGCTAGCGGGGAATTATCTGAGACCCAGTACTTC. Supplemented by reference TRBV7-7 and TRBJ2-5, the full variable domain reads GAGVSQSPRYKVTKRGQDVTLRCDPISSHATLYWYQQALGQGPEFLTYFNYEAQPDKSGLPSDRFSAERPEGSISTLTIQRTEQRDSAMYRCASGELSETQYFGPGTRLLVL.

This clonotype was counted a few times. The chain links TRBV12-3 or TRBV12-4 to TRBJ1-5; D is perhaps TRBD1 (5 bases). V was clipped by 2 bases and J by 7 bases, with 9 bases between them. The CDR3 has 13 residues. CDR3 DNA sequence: TGTGCCAGCAGTTTAAGGGGATTGCAGCCCCAGCATTTT. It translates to CASSLRGLQPQHF.

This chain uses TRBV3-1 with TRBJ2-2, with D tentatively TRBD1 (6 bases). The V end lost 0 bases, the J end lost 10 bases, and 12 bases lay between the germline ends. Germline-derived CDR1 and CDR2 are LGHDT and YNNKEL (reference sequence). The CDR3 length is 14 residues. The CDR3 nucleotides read TGTGCCAGCAGCCAAGATTCAGGGGTAGTGGAGCTGTTTTTT. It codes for CASSQDSGVVELFF.